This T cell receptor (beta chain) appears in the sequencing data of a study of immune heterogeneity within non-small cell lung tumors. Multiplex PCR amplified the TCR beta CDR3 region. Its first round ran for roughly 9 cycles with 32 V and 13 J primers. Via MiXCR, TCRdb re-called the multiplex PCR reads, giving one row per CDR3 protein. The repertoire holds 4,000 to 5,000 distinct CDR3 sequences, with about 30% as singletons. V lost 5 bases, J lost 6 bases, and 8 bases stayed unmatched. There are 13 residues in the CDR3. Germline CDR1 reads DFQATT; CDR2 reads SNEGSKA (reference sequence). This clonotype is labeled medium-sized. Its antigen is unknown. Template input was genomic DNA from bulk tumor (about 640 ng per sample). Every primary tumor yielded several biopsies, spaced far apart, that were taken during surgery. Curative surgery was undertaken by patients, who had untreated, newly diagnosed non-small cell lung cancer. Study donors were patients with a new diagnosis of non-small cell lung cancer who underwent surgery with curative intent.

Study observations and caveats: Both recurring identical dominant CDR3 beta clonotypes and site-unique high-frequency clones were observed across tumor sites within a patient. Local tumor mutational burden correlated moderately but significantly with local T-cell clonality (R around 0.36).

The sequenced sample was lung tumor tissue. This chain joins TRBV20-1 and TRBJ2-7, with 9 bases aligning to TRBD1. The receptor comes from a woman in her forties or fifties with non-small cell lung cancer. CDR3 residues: CSAGTGSKREQYF. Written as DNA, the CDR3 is TGCAGTGCTGGGACAGGGTCAAAACGCGAGCAGTACTTC.